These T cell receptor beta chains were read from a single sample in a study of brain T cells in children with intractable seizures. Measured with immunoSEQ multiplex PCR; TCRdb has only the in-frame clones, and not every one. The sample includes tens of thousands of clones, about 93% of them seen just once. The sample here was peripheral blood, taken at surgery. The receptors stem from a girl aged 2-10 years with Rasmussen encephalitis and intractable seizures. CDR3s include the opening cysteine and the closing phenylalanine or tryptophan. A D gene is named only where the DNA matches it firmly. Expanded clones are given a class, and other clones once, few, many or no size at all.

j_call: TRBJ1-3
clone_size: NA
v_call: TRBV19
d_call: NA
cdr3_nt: TGTGCCAGTAGTGGACCGGGACCCAGCTCTGGAAACACCATATATTTT
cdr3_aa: CASSGPGPSSGNTIYF

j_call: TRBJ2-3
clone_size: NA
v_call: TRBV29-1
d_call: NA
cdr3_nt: TGCAGCGTCTCAGCAGGGAGCACAGATACGCAGTATTTT
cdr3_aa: CSVSAGSTDTQYF

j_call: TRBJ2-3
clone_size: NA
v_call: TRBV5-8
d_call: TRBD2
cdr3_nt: TGTGCCAGCAGATACAGCGGGAGGGACTCAGATACGCAGTATTTT
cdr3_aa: CASRYSGRDSDTQYF

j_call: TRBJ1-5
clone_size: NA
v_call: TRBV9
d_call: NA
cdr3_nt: TGTGCCAGCAGCGTTCGAGGGGCTACCAATCAGCCCCAGCATTTT
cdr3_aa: CASSVRGATNQPQHF

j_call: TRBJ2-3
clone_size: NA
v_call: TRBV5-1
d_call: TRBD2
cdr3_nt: TGCGCCAGCAGCTTGGCAAGGACTAGCGGCACAGATACGCAGTATTTT
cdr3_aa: CASSLARTSGTDTQYF

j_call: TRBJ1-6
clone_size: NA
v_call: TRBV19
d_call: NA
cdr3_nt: TGTGCCAGTAGTGTAGGGAATTCACCCCTCCACTTT
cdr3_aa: CASSVGNSPLHF

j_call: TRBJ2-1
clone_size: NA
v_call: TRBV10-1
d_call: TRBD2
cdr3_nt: TGCGCCAGCAGTGAGTCCCTAGCGGGGGGGAGCTCCTACAATGAGCAGTTCTTC
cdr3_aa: CASSESLAGGSSYNEQFF

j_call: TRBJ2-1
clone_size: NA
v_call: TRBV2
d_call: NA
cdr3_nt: TGTGCCAGCAGTGTCCTCACTGGCCTTAATGAGCAGTTCTTC
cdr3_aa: CASSVLTGLNEQFF

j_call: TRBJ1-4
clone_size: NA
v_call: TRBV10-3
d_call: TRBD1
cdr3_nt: TGTGCCATCAGTGAGTCGGGACAGGGTAGTGAAAAACTGTTTTTT
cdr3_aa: CAISESGQGSEKLFF

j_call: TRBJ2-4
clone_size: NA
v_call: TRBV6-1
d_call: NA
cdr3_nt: TGTGCCAGCAGTGTAGCGGTAGCCAAAAACATTCAGTACTTC
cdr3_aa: CASSVAVAKNIQYF

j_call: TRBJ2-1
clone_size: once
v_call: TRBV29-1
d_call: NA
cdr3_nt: TGCAGCGTTGCGGGAGACGCAGGTGGATCAATGAATGAGCAGTTCTTC
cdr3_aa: CSVAGDAGGSMNEQFF

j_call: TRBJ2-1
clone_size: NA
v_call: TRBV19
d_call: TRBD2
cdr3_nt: TGTGCCAGTAGTCCCTTCGGGGGGTACGGCAATGAGCAGTTCTTC
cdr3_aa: CASSPFGGYGNEQFF

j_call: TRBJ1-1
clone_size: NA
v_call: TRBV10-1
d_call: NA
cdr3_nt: TGCGCCAGCAGTGAGTCAGGACGGACGAACACTGAAGCTTTCTTT
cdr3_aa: CASSESGRTNTEAFF

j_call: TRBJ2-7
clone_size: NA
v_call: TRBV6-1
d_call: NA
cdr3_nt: TGTGCCAGCAGTGAAGCCCCCTACGAGCAGTACTTC
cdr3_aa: CASSEAPYEQYF

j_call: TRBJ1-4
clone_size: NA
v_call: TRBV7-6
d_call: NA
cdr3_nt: TGTGCCAGCAGCTCCAGCTACCCCGCAACTAATGAAAAACTGTTTTTT
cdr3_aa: CASSSSYPATNEKLFF

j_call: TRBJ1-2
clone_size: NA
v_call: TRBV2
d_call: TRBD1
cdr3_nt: TGTGCCAGCAGTGTAGGGACAGGGGGCGCGGTAGGAGGCTACACCTTC
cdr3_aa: CASSVGTGGAVGGYTF

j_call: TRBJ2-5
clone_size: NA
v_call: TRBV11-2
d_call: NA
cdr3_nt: TGTGCCAGCAGCTCAACCGAAAGGTTGTCCCAGTACTTC
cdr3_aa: CASSSTERLSQYF

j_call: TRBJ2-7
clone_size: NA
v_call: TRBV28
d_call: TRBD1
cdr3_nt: TGTGCCACCAGGGACAGGAGTTCCTACGAGCAGTACTTC
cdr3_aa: CATRDRSSYEQYF

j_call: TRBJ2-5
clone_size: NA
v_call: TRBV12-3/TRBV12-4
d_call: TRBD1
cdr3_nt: TGTGCCAGCAGTGCCGGGACAGGTGGGACCCAGTACTTC
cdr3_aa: CASSAGTGGTQYF

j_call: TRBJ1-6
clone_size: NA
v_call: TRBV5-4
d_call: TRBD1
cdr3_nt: TGTGCCAGCAGCGCTGCAGGACAGGGGGATTCACCCCTCCACTTT
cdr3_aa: CASSAAGQGDSPLHF

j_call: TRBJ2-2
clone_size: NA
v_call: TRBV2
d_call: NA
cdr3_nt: TGTGCCAGCAGTGTAATCCGGGGCGGGGAGCTGTTTTTT
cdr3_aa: CASSVIRGGELFF

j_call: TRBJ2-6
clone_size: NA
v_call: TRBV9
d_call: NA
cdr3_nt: TGTGCCAGCAGCGTAACCAGGGTGGCTGGGGCCAACGTCCTGACTTTC
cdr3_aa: CASSVTRVAGANVLTF

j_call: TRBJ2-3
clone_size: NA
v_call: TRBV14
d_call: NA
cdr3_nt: TGTGCCAGCAGCCAAGATCCGGGGGTGAAGACAGATACGCAGTATTTT
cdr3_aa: CASSQDPGVKTDTQYF

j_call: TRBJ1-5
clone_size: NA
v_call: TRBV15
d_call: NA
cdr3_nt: TGTGCCACCAGTCCCGACGGCCAAAAGCCCCAGCATTTT
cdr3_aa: CATSPDGQKPQHF

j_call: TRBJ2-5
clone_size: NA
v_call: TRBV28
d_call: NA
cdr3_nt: TGTGCCAGCAGTTTAAGAGGTCTAGCAACGACCCAGTACTTC
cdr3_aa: CASSLRGLATTQYF

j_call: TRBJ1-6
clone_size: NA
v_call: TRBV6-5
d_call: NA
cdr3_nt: TGTGCCAGCCGGACATCTGGAAGGGGTTCACCCCTCCACTTT
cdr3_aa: CASRTSGRGSPLHF

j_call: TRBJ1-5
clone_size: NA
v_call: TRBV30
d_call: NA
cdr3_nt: TGTGCCTGGAGCGGGGGTTCCGATCAGCCCCAGCATTTT
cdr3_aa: CAWSGGSDQPQHF

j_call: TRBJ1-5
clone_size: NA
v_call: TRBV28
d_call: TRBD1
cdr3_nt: TGTGCCAGCAGTTTATGGACAGGGTTTGGGGGCAATCAGCCCCAGCATTTT
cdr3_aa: CASSLWTGFGGNQPQHF

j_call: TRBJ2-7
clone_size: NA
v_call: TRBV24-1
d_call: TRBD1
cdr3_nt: TGTGCCACCAGTGATTCGACAGGGGTGACCTACGAGCAGTACTTC
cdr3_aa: CATSDSTGVTYEQYF

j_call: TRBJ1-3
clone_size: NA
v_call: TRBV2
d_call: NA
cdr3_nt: TGTGCCAGCAGGAGGGAGGAAAGTTGGAACACCATATATTTT
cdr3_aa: CASRREESWNTIYF

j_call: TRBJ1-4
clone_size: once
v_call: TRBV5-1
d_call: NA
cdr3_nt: TGCGCCAGCAGCGGGGGAAGGGCTAATGAAAAACTGTTTTTT
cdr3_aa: CASSGGRANEKLFF

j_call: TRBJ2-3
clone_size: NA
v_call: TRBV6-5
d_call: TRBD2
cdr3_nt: TGTGCCAGCAGTCGAGCGGGAGGCCGGGATACGCAGTATTTT
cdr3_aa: CASSRAGGRDTQYF

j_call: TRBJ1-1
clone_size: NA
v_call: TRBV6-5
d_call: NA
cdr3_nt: TGTGCCAGCAGTTACAAGTTAGAGGCTGAAGCTTTCTTT
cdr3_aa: CASSYKLEAEAFF

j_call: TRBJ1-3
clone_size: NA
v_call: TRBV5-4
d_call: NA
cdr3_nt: TGTGCCAGCAGCCAACTCCTGACGGGAACCTCTGGAAACACCATATATTTT
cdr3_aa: CASSQLLTGTSGNTIYF

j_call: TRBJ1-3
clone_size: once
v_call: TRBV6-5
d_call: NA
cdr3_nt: TGTGCCAGCAGCCAAGCGGGCGGAGGAAACACCATATATTTT
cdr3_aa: CASSQAGGGNTIYF

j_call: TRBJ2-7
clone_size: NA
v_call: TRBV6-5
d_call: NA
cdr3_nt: TGTGCCAGCAACGGGGGTCTACGGTACGAGCAGTACTTC
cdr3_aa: CASNGGLRYEQYF

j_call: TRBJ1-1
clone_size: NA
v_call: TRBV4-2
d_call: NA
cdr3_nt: TGTGCCAGCAGCCAAGTGTTTGGGGACACTGAAGCTTTCTTT
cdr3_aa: CASSQVFGDTEAFF

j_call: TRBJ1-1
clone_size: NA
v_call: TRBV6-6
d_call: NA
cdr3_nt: TGTGCCAGCACCAATGGGGGGGGTGCAGCTTTCTTT
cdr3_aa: CASTNGGGAAFF

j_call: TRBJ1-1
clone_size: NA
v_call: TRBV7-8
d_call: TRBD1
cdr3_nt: TGTGCCAGCAGCCCCCAGACAGGGGGCATTAAAATGAACACTGAAGCTTTCTTT
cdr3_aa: CASSPQTGGIKMNTEAFF

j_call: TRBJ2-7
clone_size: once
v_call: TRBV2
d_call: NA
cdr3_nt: TGTGCCAGCAGTTATGTGGACTACGAGCAGTACTTC
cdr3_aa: CASSYVDYEQYF

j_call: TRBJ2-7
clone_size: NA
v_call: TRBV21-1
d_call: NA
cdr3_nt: TGTGCCAGCAGCAAAGGGGAGGGACACGAGCAGTACTTC
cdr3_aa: CASSKGEGHEQYF

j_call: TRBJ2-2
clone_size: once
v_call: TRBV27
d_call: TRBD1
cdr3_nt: TGTGCCAGCAGTTATCTCCCACCGGGACAGCCAACGTGGAACACCGGGGAGCTGTTTTTT
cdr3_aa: CASSYLPPGQPTWNTGELFF

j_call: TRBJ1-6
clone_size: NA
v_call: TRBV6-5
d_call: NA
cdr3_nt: TGTGCCAGCAGGGAGGGAAGGATCCATAATTCACCCCTCCACTTT
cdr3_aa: CASREGRIHNSPLHF

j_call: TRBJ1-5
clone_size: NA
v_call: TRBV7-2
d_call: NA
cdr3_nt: TGTGCCAGCAGGGGTGGGGGGCTTTATAGCAATCAGCCCCAGCATTTT
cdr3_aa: CASRGGGLYSNQPQHF

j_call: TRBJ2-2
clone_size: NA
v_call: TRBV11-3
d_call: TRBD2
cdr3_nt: TGTGCCAGCAGCTTAGATCTCGGGACTAGCGACACCGGGGAGCTGTTTTTT
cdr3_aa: CASSLDLGTSDTGELFF

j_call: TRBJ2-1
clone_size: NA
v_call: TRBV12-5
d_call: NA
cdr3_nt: TGTGCTAGTGGTTACCCCCTGAGCTCCTACAATGAGCAGTTCTTC
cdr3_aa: CASGYPLSSYNEQFF

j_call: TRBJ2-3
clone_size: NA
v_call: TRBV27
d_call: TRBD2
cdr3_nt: TGTGCCAGCACCGTGGGGGGGGGCACAGATACGCAGTATTTT
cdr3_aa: CASTVGGGTDTQYF

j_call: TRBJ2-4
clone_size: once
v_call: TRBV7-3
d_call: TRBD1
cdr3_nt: TGTGCCAGCAGCCCCCAGGGGGCGGGAGCCAAAAACATTCAGTACTTC
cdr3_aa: CASSPQGAGAKNIQYF

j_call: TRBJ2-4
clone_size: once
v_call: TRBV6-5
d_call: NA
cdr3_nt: TGTGCCAGCAGCGGAAGGGGGGGTTGGGAAAACATTCAGTACTTC
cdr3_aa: CASSGRGGWENIQYF

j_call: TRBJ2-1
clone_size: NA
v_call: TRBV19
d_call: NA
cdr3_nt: TGTGCCAGTACCGGGGCGGGCCGCTCCTACAATGAGCAGTTCTTC
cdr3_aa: CASTGAGRSYNEQFF

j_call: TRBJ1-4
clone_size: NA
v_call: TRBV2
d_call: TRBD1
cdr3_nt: TGTGCCAGCAGCGGGGACAGGACCTATGAAAAACTGTTTTTT
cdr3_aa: CASSGDRTYEKLFF

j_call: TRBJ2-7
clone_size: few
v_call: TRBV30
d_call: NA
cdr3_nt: TGTGCCTGGAGTCCTCTCCGGGGCCGAGGGGCCTACGAGCAGTACTTC
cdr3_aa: CAWSPLRGRGAYEQYF

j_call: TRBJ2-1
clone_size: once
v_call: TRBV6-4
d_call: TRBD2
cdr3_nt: TGTGCCAGCAGCTACGGGACTAGCCGAACCTACAATGAGCAGTTCTTC
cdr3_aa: CASSYGTSRTYNEQFF

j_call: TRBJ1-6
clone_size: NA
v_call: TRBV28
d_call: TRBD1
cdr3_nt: TGTGCCAGCAGTCGCACAGGGGTTAATTCACCCCTCCACTTT
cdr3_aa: CASSRTGVNSPLHF

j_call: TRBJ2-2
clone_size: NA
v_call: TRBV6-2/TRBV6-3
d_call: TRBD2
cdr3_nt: TGTGCCAGCAGTTACTTCGGACTAGCGGGGGGCCAGCTTACCGGGGAGCTGTTTTTT
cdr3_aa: CASSYFGLAGGQLTGELFF

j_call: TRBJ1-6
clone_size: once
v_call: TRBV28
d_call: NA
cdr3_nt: TGTGCCAGCAGTTTGAGGGATTATAATTCACCCCTCCACTTT
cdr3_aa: CASSLRDYNSPLHF